This T cell receptor (beta chain) emerged from a study of CD8 T cells in ankylosing spondylitis. Study results and caveats: Past research had described some motif variants in reactive arthritis synovial fluid and blood. Seemingly characteristic of ankylosing spondylitis blood was a TCR beta motif consisting of about 8 highly homologous variants.

Making the TCR beta libraries involved quantitative 5'-RACE with molecular barcodes. TCRdb re-analysed the 5' RACE reads in MiXCR, keeping a single row per CDR3 protein. The sample has just over 300,000 distinct CDR3 sequences; less than 25% are singletons. This CDR3 has 15 residues. Germline CDR1 and CDR2: SGHTA and FQGNSA. V was trimmed by 6 bases and J by 2 bases, leaving 14 bases between them. On this clonotype: Its antigen remains unidentified.

The clonotype originates from a female donor with ankylosing spondylitis or in good health (not recorded which). V gene TRBV7-2 combines with J gene TRBJ2-1, with D possibly being TRBD1 or TRBD2 (5 bases each). Sequencing used blood, either unsorted or a sorted T cell fraction (not recorded which). The CDR3: CASSSVGAAYNEQFF. The CDR3 coding sequence is TGTGCCAGCAGTTCGGTCGGGGCCGCCTACAATGAGCAGTTCTTC. Variable domain in full (rest from reference TRBV7-2 and TRBJ2-1): GAGVSQSPSNKVTEKGKDVELRCDPISGHTALYWYRQSLGQGLEFLIYFQGNSAPDKSGLPSDRFSAERTGGSVSTLTIQRTQQEDSAVYLCASSSVGAAYNEQFFGPGTRLTVL.